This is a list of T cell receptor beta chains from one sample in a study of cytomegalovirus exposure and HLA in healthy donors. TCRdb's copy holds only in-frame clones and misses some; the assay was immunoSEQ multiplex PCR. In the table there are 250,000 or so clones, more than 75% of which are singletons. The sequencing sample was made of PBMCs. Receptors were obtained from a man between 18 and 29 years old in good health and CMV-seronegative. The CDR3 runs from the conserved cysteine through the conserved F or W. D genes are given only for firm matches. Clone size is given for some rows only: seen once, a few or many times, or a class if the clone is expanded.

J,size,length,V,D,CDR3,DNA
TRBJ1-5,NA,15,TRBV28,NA,CASSLGDTVAQPQHF,TGTGCCAGCAGTTTAGGGGACACCGTTGCGCAGCCCCAGCATTTT
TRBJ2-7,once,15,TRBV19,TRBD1,CASTPTGQGSYEQYF,TGTGCCAGTACCCCGACAGGACAGGGATCCTACGAGCAGTACTTC
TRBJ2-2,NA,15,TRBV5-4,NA,CASSSKSVLAGELFF,TGTGCCAGCAGCTCCAAATCGGTGCTAGCCGGGGAGCTGTTTTTT
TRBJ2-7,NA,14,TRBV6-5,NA,CASSYSGLHHEQYF,TGTGCCAGCAGTTACTCGGGGCTACACCACGAGCAGTACTTC
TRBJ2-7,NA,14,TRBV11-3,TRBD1,CASSLTGSSYEQYF,TGTGCCAGCAGCTTGACAGGGAGCTCCTACGAGCAGTACTTC
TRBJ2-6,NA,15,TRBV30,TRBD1,CAWRQGNSGANVLTF,TGTGCCTGGAGACAGGGGAACTCTGGGGCCAACGTCCTGACTTTC
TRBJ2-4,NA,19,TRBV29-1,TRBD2,CSVFRETSGRFGSKNIQYF,TGCAGCGTTTTTAGGGAGACTAGCGGGAGGTTTGGGTCCAAAAACATTCAGTACTTC
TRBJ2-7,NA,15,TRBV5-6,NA,CASSPQPSPSLEQYF,TGTGCCAGCAGCCCCCAGCCTAGTCCGTCGCTCGAGCAGTACTTC
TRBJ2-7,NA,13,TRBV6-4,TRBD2,CASRIGGDYEQYF,TGTGCCAGCAGGATCGGGGGGGACTACGAGCAGTACTTC
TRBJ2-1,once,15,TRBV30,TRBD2,CAWSNLGLASNEQFF,TGTGCCTGGAGTAATCTGGGACTAGCGTCCAATGAGCAGTTCTTC
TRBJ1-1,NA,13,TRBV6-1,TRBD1,CASGRQGFAEAFF,TGTGCCAGCGGACGACAGGGCTTTGCTGAAGCTTTCTTT
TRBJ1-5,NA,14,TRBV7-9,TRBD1,CASSRDRGNQPQHF,TGTGCCAGCAGCCGGGACAGGGGAAATCAGCCCCAGCATTTT
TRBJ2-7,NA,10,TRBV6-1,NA,CASSTYEQYF,TGTGCCAGCTCTACCTACGAGCAGTACTTC
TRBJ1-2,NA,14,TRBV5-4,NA,CASSEIRDSGGYTF,TGTGCCAGCAGCGAGATCAGGGATAGTGGAGGCTACACCTTC
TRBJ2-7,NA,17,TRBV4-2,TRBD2,CASSQNPPGLADYEQYF,TGTGCCAGCAGCCAAAACCCCCCGGGACTAGCGGACTACGAGCAGTACTTC
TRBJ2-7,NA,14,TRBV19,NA,CASQTTTGPYEQYF,TGTGCCAGTCAAACGACCACTGGGCCCTACGAGCAGTACTTC
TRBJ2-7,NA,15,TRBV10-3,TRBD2,CAIRGTSGRAGEQYF,TGTGCCATCAGGGGGACTAGCGGGAGGGCCGGAGAGCAGTACTTC
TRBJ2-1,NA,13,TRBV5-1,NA,CASSLGGDAELIF,TGCGCCAGCAGCTTGGGAGGTGACGCCGAACTGATCTTC
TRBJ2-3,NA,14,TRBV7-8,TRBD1,CASSWDRGADTQYF,TGTGCCAGCAGCTGGGACAGGGGAGCCGATACGCAGTATTTT
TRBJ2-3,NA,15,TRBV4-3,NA,CASSQGYRGTDTQYF,TGCGCCAGCAGCCAAGGGTATCGGGGCACAGATACGCAGTATTTT
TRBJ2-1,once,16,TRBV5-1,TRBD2,CASSFMAGGSYNEQFF,TGCGCCAGCAGCTTTATGGCGGGAGGCTCCTACAATGAGCAGTTCTTC
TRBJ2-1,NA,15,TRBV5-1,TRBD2,CASSLGGASYNEQFF,TGCGCCAGCAGCCTCGGGGGGGCCTCCTACAATGAGCAGTTCTTC
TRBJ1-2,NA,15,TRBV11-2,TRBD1,CASSSLGTDNYGYTF,TGTGCCAGCAGCTCCCTGGGGACAGATAACTATGGCTACACCTTC
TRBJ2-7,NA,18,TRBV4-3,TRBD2,CASSQDLGSGRLPYEQYF,TGCGCCAGCAGCCAAGATCTGGGTAGCGGGAGGCTCCCCTACGAGCAGTACTTC
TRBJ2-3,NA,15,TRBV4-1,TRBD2,CASRKGLAMVVPQYF,TGCGCCAGCAGGAAGGGACTAGCGATGGTAGTGCCGCAGTATTTT
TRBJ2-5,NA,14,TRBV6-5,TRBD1,CASSLTGGAQTQYF,TGTGCCAGCAGTTTGACAGGGGGCGCGCAGACCCAGTACTTC
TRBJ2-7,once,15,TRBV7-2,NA,CASSSRGDFSYEQYF,TGTGCCAGCAGTTCAAGGGGCGACTTCTCCTACGAGCAGTACTTC
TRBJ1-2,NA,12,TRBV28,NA,CASGTARYGYTF,TGTGCCAGCGGCACAGCCCGCTATGGCTACACCTTC
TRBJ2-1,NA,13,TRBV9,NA,CASNYLPELEQFF,TGTGCCAGCAACTACCTTCCGGAACTAGAGCAGTTCTTC
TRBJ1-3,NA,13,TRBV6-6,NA,CATAAGSGNTIYF,TGTGCCACCGCGGCGGGCTCTGGAAACACCATATATTTT
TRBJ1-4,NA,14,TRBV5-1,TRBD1,CASSSATGDEKLFF,TGCGCCAGCAGCTCAGCGACAGGGGATGAAAAACTGTTTTTT
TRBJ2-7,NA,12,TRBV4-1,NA,CASSQEYGGQYF,TGCGCCAGCAGCCAAGAGTACGGGGGGCAGTACTTC
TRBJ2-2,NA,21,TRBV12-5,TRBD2,CASGRVDKGTRNTSNTGELFF,TGTGCTAGTGGTAGAGTGGATAAAGGGACTAGAAACACCTCGAACACCGGGGAGCTGTTTTTT
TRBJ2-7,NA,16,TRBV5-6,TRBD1,CASSYWTGARRYEQYF,TGTGCCAGCAGCTATTGGACAGGGGCCAGAAGGTACGAGCAGTACTTC
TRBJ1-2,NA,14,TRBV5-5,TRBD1,CASSVPQTGPGYTF,TGTGCCAGCAGCGTCCCCCAGACAGGGCCTGGCTACACCTTC
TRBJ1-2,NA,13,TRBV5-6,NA,CASSRAGVHGYTF,TGTGCCAGCTCCCGCGCGGGGGTTCATGGCTACACCTTC
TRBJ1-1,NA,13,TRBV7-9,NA,CASSFTTDTEAFF,TGTGCCAGCAGCTTCACCACGGACACTGAAGCTTTCTTT
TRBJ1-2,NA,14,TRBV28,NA,CASSSTSGNYGYTF,TGTGCCAGCAGTTCCACTTCAGGAAACTATGGCTACACCTTC
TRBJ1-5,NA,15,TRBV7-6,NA,CASSLEAGLNQPQHF,TGTGCCAGCAGCTTAGAGGCAGGGTTAAATCAGCCCCAGCATTTT
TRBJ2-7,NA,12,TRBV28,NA,CASSLTGGEQYF,TGTGCCAGCAGTTTGACAGGTGGCGAGCAGTACTTC
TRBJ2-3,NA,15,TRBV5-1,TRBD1,CASSSQGRQGDTQYF,TGCGCCAGCAGCTCCCAGGGGCGACAGGGAGATACGCAGTATTTT
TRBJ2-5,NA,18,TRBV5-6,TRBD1,CASSPLYGTGLQEETQYF,TGTGCCAGCAGCCCCCTTTACGGGACAGGGCTCCAGGAAGAGACCCAGTACTTC
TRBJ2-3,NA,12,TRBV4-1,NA,CASSWGLDTQYF,TGCGCCAGCAGCTGGGGCCTCGATACGCAGTATTTT
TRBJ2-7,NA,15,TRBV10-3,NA,CAISEGPGVRNEQYF,TGTGCCATCAGTGAGGGCCCAGGGGTGAGGAACGAGCAGTACTTC
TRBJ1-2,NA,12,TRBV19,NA,CASSIMGRGYTF,TGTGCCAGTAGTATTATGGGCCGCGGCTACACCTTC